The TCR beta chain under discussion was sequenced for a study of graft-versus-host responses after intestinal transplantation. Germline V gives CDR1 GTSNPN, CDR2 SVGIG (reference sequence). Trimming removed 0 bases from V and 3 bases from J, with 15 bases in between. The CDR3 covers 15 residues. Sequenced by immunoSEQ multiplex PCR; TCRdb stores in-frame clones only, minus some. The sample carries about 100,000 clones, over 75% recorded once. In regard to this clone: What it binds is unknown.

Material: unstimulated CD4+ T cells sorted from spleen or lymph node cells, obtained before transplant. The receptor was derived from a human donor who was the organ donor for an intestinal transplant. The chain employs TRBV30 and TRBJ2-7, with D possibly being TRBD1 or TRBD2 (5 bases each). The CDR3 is CAWSVLWGIGYEQYF. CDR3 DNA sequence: TGTGCCTGGAGTGTACTATGGGGGATCGGCTACGAGCAGTACTTC.